Shown below are 16 T cell receptor beta chains from a single sample sequenced in a study of OX40 agonist ivuxolimab in advanced cancers. Sequenced by immunoSEQ multiplex PCR; TCRdb stores in-frame clones only, minus some. Counted here are approximately 100,000 clones, about nine tenths occurring once; the ten biggest clones make up approximately 0.52%. Sequencing was performed on CD4+ or CD8+ T cells sorted from blood, taken in a trial of the OX40 agonist ivuxolimab. The source of these receptors is an adult with an advanced solid tumor such as melanoma, head and neck, liver or kidney cancer.

This sequence joins TRBV9 and TRBJ2-1; TRBD1 aligns across 7 bases. Germline V lookup: CDR1 SGDLS, CDR2 YYNGEE. V was pared by 2 bases and J by 7 bases, with 9 bases of the junction left unmatched. The CDR3 contains 15 residues. As DNA, the CDR3 is TGTGCCAGCAGCGTTTTGGGGGACAGAGGGAATGAGCAGTTCTTC. It encodes CASSVLGDRGNEQFF.

V usage is TRBV5-4 and J usage is TRBJ2-7; possible D gene TRBD1, 6 bases. CDR1 and CDR2 from the germline V gene are SGHNT and YYREEE (reference sequence). The CDR3 totals 15 residues. V dropped 0 bases and J dropped 3 bases, with 13 bases sitting between them. The CDR3 DNA reads TGTGCCAGCAGCTTGGGCAGGGGACGGTTCTACGAGCAGTACTTC. Translating it yields CASSLGRGRFYEQYF.

The chain recombines TRBV9 with TRBJ2-3; D may be TRBD2 (6 bases). V lost 3 bases and J lost 5, with 16 bases in between. CDR3 length: 15 amino acids. Germline lookup yields CDR1 SGDLS and CDR2 YYNGEE. In nucleotides, the CDR3 is TGTGCCAGCAGCGCCTCGGGCTCGGGGGTAGATACGCAGTATTTT. It translates to CASSASGSGVDTQYF.

The V and J genes are TRBV18 and TRBJ2-3; maybe TRBD2 (6 bases). CDR3 length: 13 residues. Trimming took off 8 bases at V and 0 bases at J, with 9 bases between the two ends. Germline V CDR1 and CDR2: KGHSH, LQKENI. In DNA form, the CDR3 reads TGTGCCAGCCGGGCGGGGAGCACAGATACGCAGTATTTT. Translation gives CASRAGSTDTQYF.

V and J are TRBV7-8 and TRBJ2-2; unclear D gene. This CDR3 is 13 amino acids long. V lost 6 bases and J lost 3, with 8 bases in between. The V gene's germline CDR1 is SGHVS and CDR2 FQNEAQ. The CDR3 sequence is CASSAGHTGELFF. For the CDR3, the DNA is TGTGCCAGCAGTGCTGGGCACACCGGGGAGCTGTTTTTT.

The chain uses TRBV6-5 and TRBJ2-7; 8 bases align to TRBD1. Trimming took 6 bases from V and 3 from J; bases not matched to a gene: 7. Germline V gene sequence: CDR1 MNHEY, CDR2 SVGAGI. The CDR3 is made up of 14 amino acids. CDR3: CASSLRDRNYEQYF. CDR3 coding DNA: TGTGCCAGCAGCCTCCGGGACAGGAACTACGAGCAGTACTTC.

This chain uses TRBV28 with TRBJ2-7, with D unresolved. Per the germline V gene, CDR1 is MDHEN and CDR2 is SYDVKM. The CDR3 has 12 residues. Trimming cost V 8 bases and J 5 bases, with 13 bases left between them. The CDR3: CASLERENEQYF. DNA of the CDR3: TGTGCCAGCTTGGAGCGAGAGAACGAGCAGTACTTC.

As to this clone: A read error is likely, as this CDR3 ends without the conserved phenylalanine or tryptophan. No DNA is shown, since the ends of the CDR3 on it are uncertain; the CDR3 is the one TCRdb lists. V gene TRBV10-1 combines with J gene TRBJ2-7; TRBD1, the table's D call, was not compared with the DNA. 8 amino acids form the CDR3, both terminal residues included. Germline CDR1 WNHNN, CDR2 SYGVQD (reference sequence). The CDR3: CASSPSGG.

The chain carries TRBV6-6 and TRBJ1-1; 11 nucleotides line up with TRBD1. The CDR3 is 15 amino acids. Losses at the gene ends were 3 bases for V and 4 bases for J; bases not matched to a gene: 4. Germline lookup yields CDR1 MNHNY and CDR2 SVGAGI (reference sequence). CDR3 loop: CASSYLGTGGTEAFF. In nucleotides, the CDR3 is TGTGCCAGCAGTTATCTCGGGACAGGGGGCACTGAAGCTTTCTTT.

The chain is built from TRBV9 and TRBJ2-1, with 9 bases matching TRBD2. Germline V gives CDR1 SGDLS, CDR2 YYNGEE. The CDR3 runs 19 residues. V lost 0 bases, J lost 4 bases, and 14 bases stayed unmatched. CDR3 sequence: CASSVGSGGHPRQYNEQFF. The CDR3 region has the DNA TGTGCCAGCAGCGTAGGAAGCGGGGGGCATCCCCGGCAATACAATGAGCAGTTCTTC.

This clone was counted a few times. The V call is TRBV2, the J call TRBJ1-5, with D possibly matching TRBD1 (6 bases). CDR3 length: 13 residues. Germline CDR1 reads SNHLY; CDR2 reads FYNNEI. Between the trimmed V and J ends, which lost 8 bases and 5 bases, there was a span of 13 bases. The CDR3 reads CASRRGFHQPQHF. The CDR3, as DNA: TGTGCCAGCCGAAGGGGGTTCCATCAGCCCCAGCATTTT.

The chain uses TRBV28 and TRBJ2-5; no definite D call. The CDR3 is 12 residues long. Trimming cost V 6 bases and J 5 bases, with 10 bases left between them. Germline V gives CDR1 MDHEN, CDR2 SYDVKM. CDR3 in DNA: TGTGCCAGCAGCAGCGCGGTGGAGACCCAGTACTTC. It codes for CASSSAVETQYF.

The chain couples TRBV29-1 to TRBJ2-7; either TRBD1 or TRBD2 may fit D (5 bases each). Germline loops: CDR1 SQVTM, CDR2 ANQGSEA. The V gene lost 6 bases and the J gene lost 3 bases, with 15 bases spanning the gap. The CDR3 sequence is 13 residues long. CDR3: CSVKWGNDYEQYF. The CDR3 DNA reads TGCAGCGTGAAATGGGGGAACGACTACGAGCAGTACTTC.

The chain joins TRBV27 to TRBJ1-1; 7 bases fit TRBD1. Unmatched junction bases numbered 5, after V lost 3 bases and J lost 4 bases. The CDR3 extends over 14 amino acids. Germline V gene lookup returns CDR1 MNHEY and CDR2 SMNVEV (reference sequence). The DNA for the CDR3 is TGTGCCAGCAGTTTTCGCGAGGGGGCCACTGAAGCTTTCTTT. This translates into CASSFREGATEAFF.

The chain has TRBV9 and TRBJ2-7; D assignment may be TRBD1 or TRBD2 (6 bases each). Trimming left V 0 bases short and J 0 bases short, with 10 bases between. Germline V CDR1 and CDR2: SGDLS, YYNGEE. The CDR3 has 15 residues. The CDR3, as DNA: TGTGCCAGCAGCGTAGAGGGGGGAGACTCCTACGAGCAGTACTTC. As protein: CASSVEGGDSYEQYF.

This clone was picked up a small number of times. The chain recombines TRBV2 with TRBJ2-5, with D possibly being TRBD2 (6 bases). This CDR3 contains 13 residues. Trimming removed 4 bases from V and 2 bases from J, with 8 bases in between. Germline CDR1 SNHLY, CDR2 FYNNEI. The CDR3, as DNA: TGTGCCAGCAGTGGCGGGACTCAAGAGACCCAGTACTTC. This encodes CASSGGTQETQYF.